One sample yielded the 26 T cell receptor beta chains listed below, sequenced in a study of blood T cell repertoires in COVID-19 (dated by TCRdb to between 2020 and 2021). Preparation of the library involved the immunoSEQ multiplex PCR assay. Entries here come from immuneACCESS through TCRdb and include only in-frame sequences with V and J called. Some clones fail to appear in such tables; in the studies checked, an unresolved V gene covers under half of the shortfall, and the cause of the remainder is unknown. In all, the sample holds about 220,000 clones, and approximately 81% of those were seen once. Together, the top ten hold approximately 4% of the sample. What was sequenced was peripheral blood. These receptors all stem from an elderly woman with acute or convalescent COVID-19.

This clone has only one observation. This rearrangement joins TRBV6-4 to TRBJ1-2, with 10 bases matching TRBD1. The V gene's germline CDR1 is MRHNA and CDR2 SNTAGT. The CDR3 is made up of 12 amino acids. V gave up 6 bases and J gave up 6 bases; unmatched junction bases: 1. The CDR3 DNA is TGTGCCAGCAGGGGGACAGGGGATGGCTACACCTTC. Protein product: CASRGTGDGYTF.

This chain uses TRBV5-4 with TRBJ2-2; 9 positions match TRBD2. The CDR3 is 15 residues long. Per the germline V gene, CDR1 is SGHNT and CDR2 is YYREEE (reference sequence). With 4 bases clipped from V and 5 bases from J, the junction kept 6 bases outside the gene matches. The CDR3 spells CASSQSGGRTGELFF. Here the CDR3 DNA reads TGTGCCAGCAGCCAGAGCGGGGGGAGAACCGGGGAGCTGTTTTTT.

The chain is built from TRBV7-2 and TRBJ2-1; TRBD1 agrees at 9 bases. The CDR3 totals 15 residues. Per the germline V gene, CDR1 is SGHTA and CDR2 is FQGNSA. Trimming removed 1 base from V and 12 bases from J; junction bases left unmatched: 10. The CDR3 bases are TGTGCCAGCAGCTTAGACAGGGGGCGGCCCTCGGGGCAGTTCTTC. Its protein is CASSLDRGRPSGQFF.

In the case of this clone: Other DNA sequences in the sample encode the same CDR3. The chain is built from TRBV9 and TRBJ2-7; D gene uncertain. The CDR3 totals 13 residues. The ends were cut back, 3 bases at V and 4 bases at J, with 11 bases in the middle. Per germline, CDR1 SGDLS and CDR2 YYNGEE. The CDR3 loop reads CASSGLRGYEQYF. In nucleotides, the CDR3 is TGTGCCAGCAGCGGCCTCAGAGGATACGAGCAGTACTTC.

The V and J genes are TRBV6-6 and TRBJ1-4; a weak D match, TRBD1 (6 bases). Trimming cost V 0 bases and J 5 bases, with 10 bases left between them. The CDR3 spans 15 residues. From germline, CDR1 is MNHNY and CDR2 SVGAGI (reference sequence). CDR3 nucleotides: TGTGCCAGCAGTTACTCGAGTCAGGGGAATGAAAAACTGTTTTTT. Protein product: CASSYSSQGNEKLFF.

The J gene is TRBJ2-7, the V gene TRBV19; D not certain. Germline-derived CDR1 and CDR2 are LNHDA and SQIVND (reference sequence). V was pared by 3 bases and J by 2 bases, with 11 bases between. There are 14 residues in the CDR3. CDR3 sequence (DNA): TGTGCCAGTAGTATGACCATTCAGGCCTACGAGCAGTACTTC. Translation: CASSMTIQAYEQYF.

The chain has TRBV4-2 and TRBJ1-1, with D unclear. Germline CDR1 is LGHNA and CDR2 is YNFKEQ. V shed 4 bases and J shed 0 bases, with 12 bases lying between them. The CDR3 is 15 amino acids. CDR3 region: CASSPYTGMNTEAFF. CDR3 in DNA: TGTGCCAGCAGCCCATATACGGGGATGAACACTGAAGCTTTCTTT.

This clone has a single count. This chain connects TRBV5-1 to TRBJ2-3; the match to TRBD1 covers 8 bases. The V segment lost 4 bases and the J segment 0 bases; nucleotides outside the gene matches: 7. This CDR3 is built from 16 residues. From germline, CDR1 is SGHRS and CDR2 YFSETQ. The CDR3 is CASSRTGSFSTDTQYF. DNA of the CDR3: TGCGCCAGCAGCCGGACAGGGAGCTTTAGCACAGATACGCAGTATTTT.

The sample holds a few counts of this clone. The V gene is TRBV30, the J gene TRBJ2-7; D is perhaps TRBD1 (6 bases). The germline V gene encodes CDR1 GTSNPN and CDR2 SVGIG (reference sequence). The V gene lost 7 bases and the J gene lost 7 bases, with 20 bases spanning the gap. The CDR3 runs to 13 residues. CDR3 bases: TGTGCCTCACGATGGACAGACCGTGGGGAGCAGTACTTC. Translation gives CASRWTDRGEQYF.

The genes are TRBV18 and TRBJ1-3; the match to TRBD1 covers 7 bases. V shed 2 bases and J 0 bases; nucleotides not matched to a gene: 1. The CDR3 is 15 amino acids. Looked up from germline, CDR1 is KGHSH and CDR2 is LQKENI. CDR3 protein: CASSPGTASGNTIYF. CDR3 DNA: TGTGCCAGCTCACCAGGGACAGCCTCTGGAAACACCATATATTTT.

The V and J genes are TRBV30 and TRBJ2-6; D gene uncertain. This CDR3 comprises 15 residues. The germline V and J ends were trimmed by 3 bases and 0 bases, with 9 bases remaining between them. Germline values: CDR1 GTSNPN, CDR2 SVGIG (reference sequence). This chain's CDR3 is CAWSADNSGANVLTF. CDR3 coding DNA: TGTGCCTGGAGCGCAGATAACTCTGGGGCCAACGTCCTGACTTTC. The full variable domain, its missing parts supplied by reference TRBV30 and TRBJ2-6, is SQTIHQWPATLVQPVGSPLSLECTVEGTSNPNLYWYRQAAGRGLQLLFYSVGIGQISSEVPQNLSASRPQDRQFILSSKKLLLSDSGFYLCAWSADNSGANVLTFGAGSRLTVL.

The V and J genes are TRBV5-4 and TRBJ1-1, with D possibly TRBD1 on 5 matching bases. Germline CDR1 is SGHNT and CDR2 is YYREEE (reference sequence). The CDR3 totals 15 residues. V lost 4 bases and J lost 3, with 16 bases in between. CDR3 nucleotide sequence: TGTGCCAGCAGCAAACTTGACAGAATTCACACTGAAGCTTTCTTT. This sequence encodes CASSKLDRIHTEAFF.

The chain links TRBV28 to TRBJ1-2; TRBD1 aligns across 7 bases. After removal of 4 bases from V and 5 bases from J, the junction contained 4 bases not matched to a gene. CDR1 is MDHEN and CDR2 is SYDVKM in the germline V gene. There are 13 residues in the CDR3. DNA of the CDR3: TGTGCCAGCAGTTCCGGGACAGCTTATGGCTACACCTTC. Protein product: CASSSGTAYGYTF.

The genes are TRBV10-2 and TRBJ1-4; D ambiguous. The CDR3 has 15 amino acids. The V end lost 4 bases, the J end lost 4 bases, and 13 bases lay between the germline ends. Germline V gene data show CDR1 as WSHSY and CDR2 as SAAADI. CDR3 in amino acids: CASSAARPINEKLFF. Written as DNA, the CDR3 is TGCGCCAGCAGTGCCGCGCGTCCCATTAATGAAAAACTGTTTTTT.

The chain combines TRBV19 with TRBJ1-1; D perhaps matches TRBD1 (5 bases). Trimming took 10 bases from V and 1 from J, leaving 13 bases between them. Germline-derived CDR1 and CDR2 are LNHDA and SQIVND (reference sequence). CDR3 length equals 13 residues. The DNA for the CDR3 is TGTGCCACTAAGCCCACAGGGAACACTGAAGCTTTCTTT. Amino acid sequence: CATKPTGNTEAFF.

V gene TRBV28 combines with J gene TRBJ1-4; D is possibly TRBD1 (6 bases). Germline V lookup: CDR1 MDHEN, CDR2 SYDVKM. V dropped 3 bases and J dropped 3 bases, with 8 bases sitting between them. The CDR3 length is 14 residues. The CDR3 region has the DNA TGTGCCAGCAGTTTGCGACAGGCTAATGAAAAACTGTTTTTT. Protein: CASSLRQANEKLFF.

The gene calls are TRBV6-5 and TRBJ1-5, with unresolved D. Trimming took off 7 bases at V and 1 base at J, with 14 bases between the two ends. Germline V gene data show CDR1 as MNHEY and CDR2 as SVGAGI. The CDR3 contains 15 residues. This CDR3 is CASKIRQASNQPQHF. The CDR3 DNA follows: TGTGCCAGCAAAATTCGCCAGGCGAGCAATCAGCCCCAGCATTTT.

The chain employs TRBV20-1 and TRBJ1-6; D is uncertain. Germline V CDR1 and CDR2: DFQATT, SNEGSKA (reference sequence). CDR3 length equals 14 residues. V was trimmed by 3 bases and J by 6 bases, leaving 12 bases between them. The CDR3 protein is CSASFSGPNSPLHF. CDR3 sequence (DNA): TGCAGTGCTAGTTTCTCCGGTCCTAATTCACCCCTCCACTTT.

The chain joins TRBV12-3 or TRBV12-4 to TRBJ1-1, with D unclear. The CDR3 extends over 13 amino acids. The ends were cut back, 7 bases at V and 0 bases at J, with 9 bases in the middle. The CDR3 reads CASKLSMNTEAFF. CDR3 bases: TGTGCCAGCAAACTATCAATGAACACTGAAGCTTTCTTT.

The chain recombines TRBV7-8 with TRBJ1-2; TRBD1 is a possible D gene (6 bases). The CDR3 covers 15 residues. Germline CDR1 and CDR2: SGHVS and FQNEAQ. V was clipped by 3 bases and J by 7 bases, with 18 bases between them. CDR3 in DNA: TGTGCCAGCAGCTTCCCCGAACCACAAGGGGGTGGCTACACCTTC. It specifies CASSFPEPQGGGYTF.

The chain couples TRBV2 to TRBJ2-7; 8 nucleotides align to TRBD2. CDR1 and CDR2 from the germline V gene are SNHLY and FYNNEI. The CDR3 sequence is 15 residues long. The trim removed 4 bases at V and 2 bases at J, leaving 7 bases unmatched. CDR3 DNA sequence: TGTGCCAGCAGTGGGCATAGCGGGGCCACCTACGAGCAGTACTTC. This translates into CASSGHSGATYEQYF.

This clone appeared a single time. This sequence joins TRBV12-3 or TRBV12-4 and TRBJ2-7; D is unresolved. Trimming removed 3 bases from V and 2 bases from J, with 8 bases in between. The CDR3 spans 13 residues. The CDR3 DNA follows: TGTGCCAGCAGTTTTGGCAGAACCTACGAGCAGTACTTC. The encoded protein is CASSFGRTYEQYF.

Comments on this clone: The sample has other DNA sequences that encode this CDR3 too. J is TRBJ1-1 and V is TRBV3-1 (or the pseudogene TRBV3-2); D unclear. The V gene's germline CDR1 is LGHDT and CDR2 YNNKEL (reference sequence). The V gene lost 4 bases and the J gene lost 0 bases, with 12 bases spanning the gap. The CDR3 has 15 residues. The CDR3 spells CASSPLGGLNTEAFF. The CDR3 DNA is TGTGCCAGCAGCCCCCTAGGCGGTTTGAACACTGAAGCTTTCTTT.

This clone has a handful of counts. The chain is built from TRBV9 and TRBJ1-5; the D is unclear. The CDR3 contains 15 residues. V lost 4 bases and J lost 5, with 16 bases in between. Germline loops: CDR1 SGDLS, CDR2 YYNGEE. The chain's CDR3 is CASSFAGTEDQPQHF. CDR3 nucleotide sequence: TGTGCCAGCAGCTTTGCGGGCACTGAGGATCAGCCCCAGCATTTT.

The rearrangement links TRBV7-3 to TRBJ2-7, with 8 bases lining up with TRBD1. After removal of 4 bases from V and 5 bases from J, the junction contained 1 base not matched to a gene. Per germline, CDR1 SGHTA and CDR2 FQGTGA. This CDR3 has 12 amino acids. CDR3 coding DNA: TGTGCCAGCAGCTCGACAGGGGACGAGCAGTACTTC. It specifies CASSSTGDEQYF.

The chain has TRBV11-2 and TRBJ2-3; 13 bases are a match to TRBD2. The germline gives CDR1 SGHAT, CDR2 FQNNGV. This CDR3 spans 16 amino acids. V lost 5 bases to trimming and J lost 8 bases; unmatched junction nucleotides: 10. As DNA, the CDR3 is TGTGCCAGCAGCCCGAGGGATGGACTAGCGGGGGTTACGCAGTATTTT. Translated, it gives CASSPRDGLAGVTQYF.